A selection of T cell receptor beta chains follows, all from one sample in a study of regulatory T cells in long-lasting Graves disease. TCRdb reprocessed the multiplex PCR reads with MiXCR, giving one entry per CDR3 protein. This sample has roughly 430,000 distinct CDR3 sequences, with around 20% found just once. The input for sequencing was peripheral blood mononuclear cells (PBMCs), taken when the disease was refractory, from a patient treated with antithyroid drugs. Receptors originate from a female donor with Graves disease. Each CDR3 is given with its conserved first and last residue. A D gene is named only where the DNA matches it firmly. Expanded clones get a size class; other rows say once, few or many, or leave the size out.

J: TRBJ2-1
V: TRBV28
D: .
size: few
DNA: TGTGCCAGCAGTCTTGTAGTAGCTGAGCAGTTCTTC
CDR3: CASSLVVAEQFF

J: TRBJ2-7
V: TRBV7-2
D: TRBD1
size: once
DNA: TGTGCCAGCAGCGACAGGGATTTTAAAAACGAGCAGTACTTC
CDR3: CASSDRDFKNEQYF

J: TRBJ1-2
V: TRBV3-1
D: .
size: many
DNA: TGTGCCAGCAGCCAAGATCAGCCAGGGGCTCCTAACTATGGCTACACCTTC
CDR3: CASSQDQPGAPNYGYTF

J: TRBJ1-3
V: TRBV18
D: .
size: .
DNA: TGTGCCAGCTCACCACAGGAAACCCTCGGAAACACCATATATTTT
CDR3: CASSPQETLGNTIYF

J: TRBJ2-5
V: TRBV10-3
D: TRBD2
size: many
DNA: TGTGCCATCAGTGAGCGCGGGAGTTCCCAAGAGACCCAGTACTTC
CDR3: CAISERGSSQETQYF

J: TRBJ1-2
V: TRBV29-1
D: .
size: many
DNA: TGCAGCGTTGTCGTGGGCCCCTATGGCTACACCTTC
CDR3: CSVVVGPYGYTF

J: TRBJ2-7
V: TRBV2
D: TRBD2
size: many
DNA: TGTGCCAGCAGTGTCAAACTTGGACTAGCGGGAGCGAAAACCTACGAGCAGTACTTC
CDR3: CASSVKLGLAGAKTYEQYF

J: TRBJ2-7
V: TRBV4-1
D: .
size: .
DNA: TGCGCCAGCAGCCAAGATTTCTCTTTAGGGTGGGAGCAGTACTTC
CDR3: CASSQDFSLGWEQYF

J: TRBJ2-1
V: TRBV13
D: TRBD2
size: .
DNA: TGTGCCAGCAACCGGCGGGAGGGCTTTTCTGTCAATGAGCAGTTCTTC
CDR3: CASNRREGFSVNEQFF

J: TRBJ1-5
V: TRBV12-3/TRBV12-4
D: .
size: many
DNA: TGTGCCAGCACGAGACGGGGGATTGTCGGCAATCAGCCCCAGCATTTT
CDR3: CASTRRGIVGNQPQHF

J: TRBJ1-4
V: TRBV28
D: .
size: many
DNA: TGTGCCAGCTGGGAGAATGAAAAACTGTTTTTT
CDR3: CASWENEKLFF

J: TRBJ1-4
V: TRBV6-5
D: .
size: many
DNA: TGTGCCAGCAGTTACAGTGAGGGTGAAAAACTGTTTTTT
CDR3: CASSYSEGEKLFF

J: TRBJ2-4
V: TRBV12-3/TRBV12-4
D: TRBD2
size: many
DNA: TGTGCCAGCAGCCCTGGGACTAGTTTCGCCAAAAACATTCAGTACTTC
CDR3: CASSPGTSFAKNIQYF

J: TRBJ2-4
V: TRBV6-2/TRBV6-3
D: .
size: many
DNA: TGTGCCAGCAGAGCGGAAGAGTGGAGCATTCAGTACTTC
CDR3: CASRAEEWSIQYF

J: TRBJ1-1
V: TRBV2
D: .
size: many
DNA: TGTGCCATCAGAAGGCCGGGACGTCCGAACACTGAAGCTTTCTTT
CDR3: CAIRRPGRPNTEAFF

J: TRBJ1-6
V: TRBV15
D: .
size: many
DNA: TGTGCCACCAGCAGAGAAGGCAATTCACCCCTCCACTTT
CDR3: CATSREGNSPLHF

J: TRBJ1-5
V: TRBV20-1
D: .
size: many
DNA: TGCAGTGCTAGAGAGGGGCCAGACAATCAGCCCCAGCATTTT
CDR3: CSAREGPDNQPQHF

J: TRBJ1-4
V: TRBV7-9
D: TRBD1
size: few
DNA: TGTGCCAGCAGTCACGGGACAGGGGGCGAAGAAAAACTGTTTTTT
CDR3: CASSHGTGGEEKLFF

J: TRBJ2-7
V: TRBV5-1
D: .
size: few
DNA: TGCGCCAGCAGCCTTAATGGGATGCTCTACGAGCAGTACTTC
CDR3: CASSLNGMLYEQYF

J: TRBJ2-1
V: TRBV9
D: .
size: .
DNA: TGTGCCAGCAGCGTAGGTGGGACTGGGGATGAGCAGTTCTTC
CDR3: CASSVGGTGDEQFF

J: TRBJ1-5
V: TRBV6-1
D: .
size: many
DNA: TGTGCCAGCAGGCCGGGGTTGGGCAATCAGCCCCAGCATTTT
CDR3: CASRPGLGNQPQHF

J: TRBJ2-5
V: TRBV7-2
D: .
size: many
DNA: TGTGCCAGCAGCACTAGTGGGGAGACCCAGTACTTC
CDR3: CASSTSGETQYF

J: TRBJ1-2
V: TRBV7-9
D: TRBD1
size: .
DNA: TGTGCCAGCAGCTGGGACAGGGGGCTTTGTGTGGGCTACACCTTC
CDR3: CASSWDRGLCVGYTF

J: TRBJ2-2
V: TRBV30
D: .
size: few
DNA: TGTGCCTGGAGTCCCACGGGGCAGTACACCGGGGAGCTGTTTTTT
CDR3: CAWSPTGQYTGELFF

J: TRBJ2-5
V: TRBV12-3/TRBV12-4
D: TRBD2
size: many
DNA: TGTGCCAGCAGTCGCAGACTAGCGGGACCCGAAGAGACCCAGTACTTC
CDR3: CASSRRLAGPEETQYF

J: TRBJ1-3
V: TRBV11-2
D: .
size: few
DNA: TGTGCCAGCAGCTTGGGGCCAGTGGGGACTGGAAACACCATATATTTT
CDR3: CASSLGPVGTGNTIYF

J: TRBJ2-7
V: TRBV29-1
D: TRBD1
size: .
DNA: TGCAGCGCGACAGGGGACTCCTACGAGCGGTACTTC
CDR3: CSATGDSYERYF

J: TRBJ2-7
V: TRBV4-1
D: .
size: .
DNA: TGCGCCAGCAGCCAAGATCTAGCGAACTCCTACGAGCAGTACTTC
CDR3: CASSQDLANSYEQYF

J: TRBJ2-1
V: TRBV28
D: TRBD2
size: few
DNA: TGTGCCAGCAGTTCCCCTGCGGGGGGATCACACAATGAGCAGTTCTTC
CDR3: CASSSPAGGSHNEQFF

J: TRBJ1-3
V: TRBV7-8
D: .
size: many
DNA: TGTGCCAGCAGCTTAGATTCGAGGGACACCATATATTTT
CDR3: CASSLDSRDTIYF

J: TRBJ2-7
V: TRBV6-1
D: .
size: many
DNA: TGTGCCTGTGTAAAGGGCCCAGGAGGTTCCTACGAGCAGTACTTC
CDR3: CACVKGPGGSYEQYF

J: TRBJ1-1
V: TRBV7-9
D: .
size: once
DNA: TGTGCCAGCAGCTTCAACCAGGGGACTGAAGCTTTCTTT
CDR3: CASSFNQGTEAFF

J: TRBJ2-4
V: TRBV12-3/TRBV12-4
D: .
size: few
DNA: TGTGCCAGCAGTTTAAAGTCCGGGGACATTCAGTACTTC
CDR3: CASSLKSGDIQYF

J: TRBJ2-2
V: TRBV9
D: TRBD2
size: .
DNA: TGTGCCAGCAGCGATAGAACTAGCGGGCCCAACACCGAGGAGCTGTTTTTT
CDR3: CASSDRTSGPNTEELFF

J: TRBJ2-1
V: TRBV27
D: .
size: few
DNA: TGTGCCAGCGGAGTGACAGAATCCCTCTACAATGAGCAGTTCTTC
CDR3: CASGVTESLYNEQFF

J: TRBJ1-5
V: TRBV20-1
D: .
size: many
DNA: TGCAGTGCTACTCAGGTGGGCAATCAGCCCCAGCATTTT
CDR3: CSATQVGNQPQHF

J: TRBJ1-1
V: TRBV4-1
D: .
size: .
DNA: TGCGCCAGCAGCCAAGGGAGGCTGAACACTGAAGCTTTCTTT
CDR3: CASSQGRLNTEAFF

J: TRBJ2-5
V: TRBV9
D: TRBD1
size: few
DNA: TGTGCCAGCAGTCATCACCGGGACAGGGGGCTCGAGACCCAGTACTTC
CDR3: CASSHHRDRGLETQYF